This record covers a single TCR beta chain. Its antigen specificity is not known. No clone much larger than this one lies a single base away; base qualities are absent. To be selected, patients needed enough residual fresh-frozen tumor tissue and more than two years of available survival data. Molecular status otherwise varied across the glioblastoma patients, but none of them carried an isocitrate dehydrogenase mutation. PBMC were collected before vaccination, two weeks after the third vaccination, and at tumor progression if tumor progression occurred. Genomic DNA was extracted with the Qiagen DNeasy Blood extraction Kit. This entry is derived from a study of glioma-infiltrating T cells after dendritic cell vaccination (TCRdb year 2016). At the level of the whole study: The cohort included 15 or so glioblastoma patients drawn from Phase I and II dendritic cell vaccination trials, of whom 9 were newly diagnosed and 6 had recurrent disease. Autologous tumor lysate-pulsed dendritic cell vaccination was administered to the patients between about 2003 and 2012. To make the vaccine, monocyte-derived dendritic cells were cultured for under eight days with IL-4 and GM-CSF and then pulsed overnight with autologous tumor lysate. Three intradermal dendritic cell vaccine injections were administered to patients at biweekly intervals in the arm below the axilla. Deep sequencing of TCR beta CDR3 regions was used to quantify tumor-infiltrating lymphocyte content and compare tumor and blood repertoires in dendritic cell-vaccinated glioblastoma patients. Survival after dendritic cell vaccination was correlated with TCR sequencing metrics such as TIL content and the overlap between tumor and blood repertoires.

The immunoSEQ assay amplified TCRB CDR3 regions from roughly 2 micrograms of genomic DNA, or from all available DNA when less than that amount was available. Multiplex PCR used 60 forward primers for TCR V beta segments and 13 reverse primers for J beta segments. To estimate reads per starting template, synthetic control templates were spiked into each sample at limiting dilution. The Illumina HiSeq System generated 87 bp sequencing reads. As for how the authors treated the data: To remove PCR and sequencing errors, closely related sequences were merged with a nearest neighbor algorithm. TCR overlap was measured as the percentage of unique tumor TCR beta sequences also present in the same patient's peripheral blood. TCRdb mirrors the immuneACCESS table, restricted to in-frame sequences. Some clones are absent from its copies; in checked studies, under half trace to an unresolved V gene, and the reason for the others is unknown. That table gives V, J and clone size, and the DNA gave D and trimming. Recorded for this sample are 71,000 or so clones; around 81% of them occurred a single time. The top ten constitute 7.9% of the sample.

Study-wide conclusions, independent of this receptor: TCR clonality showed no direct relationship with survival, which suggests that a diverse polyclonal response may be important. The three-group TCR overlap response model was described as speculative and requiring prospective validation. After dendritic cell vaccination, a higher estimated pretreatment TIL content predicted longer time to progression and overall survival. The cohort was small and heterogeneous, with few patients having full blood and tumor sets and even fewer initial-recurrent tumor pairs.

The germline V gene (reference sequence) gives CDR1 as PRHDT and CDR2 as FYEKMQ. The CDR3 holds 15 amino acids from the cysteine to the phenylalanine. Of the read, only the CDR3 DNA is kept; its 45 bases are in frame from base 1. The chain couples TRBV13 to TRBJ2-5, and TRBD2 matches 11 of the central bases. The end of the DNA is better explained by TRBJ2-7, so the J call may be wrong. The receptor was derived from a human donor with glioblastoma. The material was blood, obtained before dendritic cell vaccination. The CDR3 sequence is CASSHKTSGSPEQYF. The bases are TGTGCCAGCAGCCACAAAACTAGCGGGAGTCCCGAGCAGTACTTC.